This TCR beta chain was sequenced in a study of identical twins. Study conclusions and caveats: Researchers reported weaker excess twin sharing in beta out-of-frame sequences.

The CDR3 totals 14 residues. Germline CDR1 MNHNS, CDR2 SASEGT. With 4 bases removed from V and 6 bases from J, the gap between germline ends came to 12 bases. This clonotype was counted many times. No antigen is known for it. It was template switching that added a universal primer site, and there were unique molecular identifiers on the cDNA. TCRdb analysed the 5' RACE reads with MiXCR anew, one entry per CDR3 protein. In the table there are about 700,000 distinct CDR3 sequences, less than 7% of which are singletons. The TCR comes from a man between 18 and 35 years old in good health. V gene TRBV6-1 combines with J gene TRBJ2-2; D is unresolved. Sequenced material: naive T cells sorted from blood. CDR3 sequence reads: CASSGTTRAGELFF. The CDR3 DNA reads TGTGCCAGCAGTGGGACCACCCGAGCCGGGGAGCTGTTTTTT.